This T cell receptor beta chain is from a study of T cell changes during pregnancy in multiple sclerosis. Generated by immunoSEQ multiplex PCR, the TCRdb table keeps only in-frame clones and is missing some. The data hold just over 50,000 clones, with around 92% observed a single time. Germline lookup yields CDR1 MNHEY and CDR2 SMNVEV (reference sequence). Trimming stripped 8 bases from V and 9 bases from J, with 19 bases between. The CDR3 has 13 residues. J is TRBJ1-2 and V is TRBV27, with D tentatively TRBD1 (6 bases). The material sequenced was CD4+ T cells from peripheral blood mononuclear cells, taken after pregnancy. The clonotype originates from a female donor with multiple sclerosis, enrolled in a pregnancy study. The CDR3 sequence is CASRAGGQGRYTF. In nucleotides, the CDR3 is TGTGCCAGCCGTGCCGGCGGGCAGGGGCGCTACACCTTC.